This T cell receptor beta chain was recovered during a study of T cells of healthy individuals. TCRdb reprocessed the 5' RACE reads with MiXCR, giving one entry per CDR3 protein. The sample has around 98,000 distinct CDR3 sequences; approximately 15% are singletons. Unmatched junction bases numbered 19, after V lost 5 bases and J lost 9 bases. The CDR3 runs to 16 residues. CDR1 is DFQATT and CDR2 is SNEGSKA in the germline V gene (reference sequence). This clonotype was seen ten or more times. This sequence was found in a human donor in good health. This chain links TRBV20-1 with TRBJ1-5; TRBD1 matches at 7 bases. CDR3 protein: CSAAPLGTEGWGPQHF. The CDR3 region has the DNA TGCAGTGCTGCCCCCCTAGGGACAGAAGGCTGGGGGCCCCAGCATTTT.